This TCR beta chain was captured in a study of CD8+ T cells in alopecia areata (dated by TCRdb to the late 2010s). In terms of the full investigation: In both human patients and the C3H/HeJ mouse model, the study applied high-throughput TCRbeta sequencing to look at T cell clonal expansion in alopecia areata. immunoSEQ multiplex PCR using 35 Vbeta forward primers and 13 Jbeta reverse primers was used to amplify TCRbeta CDR3 regions. Scalp clonality was compared among normal scalp (n=4), patchy alopecia areata scalp (n=8), and alopecia totalis/universalis scalp (n=8). On the human side, TCRbeta sequencing was run on scalp tissue and on sorted CD4+ and CD8+ peripheral blood T cells from healthy controls and from alopecia areata patients with either patchy or totalis/universalis disease. RNA was obtained with the PAXgene miRNA kit for fixed scalp, the miRNeasy kit for PBMCs, and the RNeasy kit for mouse skin. Beyond this particular receptor, the publication reports: Compared with normal scalp, lesional scalp, particularly in alopecia totalis/universalis, had higher clonality and more expanded CD8+ clones, which suggests antigenic drive. Unlike mouse skin, where gammadelta T cells dominate, normal human skin contains resident alphabeta T cells that get sequenced too, which complicates analysis of the scalp TCR repertoire. Compared with mice, TCR sequences shared between patients were less clear, possibly partly because of HLA diversity across the patient population.

Note on this clone: Its antigen is not yet known. No base-level quality is on record; no much larger clone is a single base apart.

After PBMCs were isolated by density centrifugation and stained for CD3, CD4 and CD8, a FACSAria was used to sort CD4+ and CD8+ T cells. Scalp biopsies and blood samples were obtained from unaffected controls. The germline ends are 5 bases apart after V is trimmed by 1 base and J by 2 bases. The CDR3 sequence holds 13 residues, the cysteine and phenylalanine included. Kept here is only the CDR3 DNA, which spans 39 bases and is read in frame from base 1. From a lookup of the germline V gene (reference sequence), CDR1 and CDR2 are GTSNPN and SVGIG. The method behind the library was the immunoSEQ multiplex PCR assay. To provide template for TCR sequencing, every sample had RNA extracted and reverse transcribed into cDNA. First-strand cDNA was synthesized with SuperScript III using a 2:1 mix of oligo-dT and random hexamers. Amplification bias was assessed with a synthetic immune receptor repertoire, and residual bias was removed computationally. As for how the authors treated the data: Raw reads were preprocessed to remove errors, and CDR3 was defined by IMGT conventions from the conserved cysteine to phenylalanine. Clonality was computed by normalizing Shannon entropy by log2 of the number of productive unique TCRs and subtracting the result from 1. CD4 or CD8 identity of scalp clones was inferred by cross-referencing scalp TCRbeta sequences with sorted blood CD4 and CD8 repertoires. TCRdb took over this immuneACCESS table, retaining in-frame rearrangements with V and J assigned. Such tables are incomplete; in checked studies, under half of the missing clones stem from an unresolved V gene, and the remainder is unexplained. V, J and clone size reflect that table, while D and trimming were determined from the DNA. Counted in this sample were about 150,000 clones; 55% of them appeared once. The ten largest clones capture 4.8% of the sample.

The sequence was obtained from a human donor in good health. Material: CD4+ T cells sorted from blood. The rearranged segments are TRBV30 and TRBJ2-2; the D gene assignment is ambiguous. The CDR3 here reads CAWSGHNTGELFF. The DNA is as follows: TGTGCCTGGAGTGGACACAACACCGGGGAGCTGTTTTTT.